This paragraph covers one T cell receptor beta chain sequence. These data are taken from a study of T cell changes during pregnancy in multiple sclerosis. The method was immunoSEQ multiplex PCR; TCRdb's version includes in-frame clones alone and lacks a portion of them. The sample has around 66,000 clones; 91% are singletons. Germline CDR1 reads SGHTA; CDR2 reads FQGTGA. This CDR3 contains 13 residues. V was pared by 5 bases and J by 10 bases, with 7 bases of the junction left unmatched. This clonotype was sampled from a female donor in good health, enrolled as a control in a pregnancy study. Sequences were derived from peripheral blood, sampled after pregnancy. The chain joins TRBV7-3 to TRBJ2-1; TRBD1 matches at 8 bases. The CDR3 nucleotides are TGTGCCAGCAGCCCCGCGGGGACAGGAGAGCAGTTCTTC. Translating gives CASSPAGTGEQFF.